The clone carrying this T cell receptor (beta chain) appeared many times. The entry originates in a study of Graves' ophthalmopathy and Graves' hyperthyroidism. Amplification targeted the TCR beta CDR3 regions, with RNA transcripts as the source material. The workflow started with a first-round RT-PCR run with HTBI primers and then moved on to a second-round multiplex PCR. A single record per CDR3 protein comes from TCRdb applying MiXCR to the multiplex PCR reads. The sample shows about 400,000 distinct CDR3 sequences, 21% of them seen only once. Between the trimmed V and J ends, which lost 6 bases and 1 base, there was a span of 10 bases. Per germline, CDR1 PRHDT and CDR2 FYEKMQ (reference sequence). The CDR3 is 14 amino acids.

The sample comprised peripheral blood. This chain joins TRBV13 and TRBJ1-5, with a tentative D call TRBD1 (6 bases). This sequence originates from a young woman with stable Graves' hyperthyroidism. The CDR3 sequence: CASRKGGSNQPQHF. In DNA form, the CDR3 reads TGTGCCAGCAGGAAGGGGGGAAGCAATCAGCCCCAGCATTTT.